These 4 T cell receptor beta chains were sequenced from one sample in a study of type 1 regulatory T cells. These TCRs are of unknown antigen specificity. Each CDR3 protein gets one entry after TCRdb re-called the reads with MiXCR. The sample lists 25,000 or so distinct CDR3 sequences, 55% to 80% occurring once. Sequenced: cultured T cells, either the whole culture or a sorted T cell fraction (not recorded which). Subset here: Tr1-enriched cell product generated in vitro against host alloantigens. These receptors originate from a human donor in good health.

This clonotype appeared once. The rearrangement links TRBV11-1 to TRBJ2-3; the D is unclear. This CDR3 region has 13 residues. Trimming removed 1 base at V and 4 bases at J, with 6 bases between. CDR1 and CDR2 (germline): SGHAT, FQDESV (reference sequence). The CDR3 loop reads CASSLGRADTQYF. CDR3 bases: TGTGCCAGCAGCTTAGGTCGGGCAGATACGCAGTATTTT.

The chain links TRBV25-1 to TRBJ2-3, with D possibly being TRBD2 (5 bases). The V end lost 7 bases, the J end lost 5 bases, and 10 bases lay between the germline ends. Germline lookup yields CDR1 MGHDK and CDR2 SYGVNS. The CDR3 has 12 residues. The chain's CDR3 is CASTGGVDTQYF. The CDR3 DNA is TGTGCCAGCACTGGAGGAGTAGATACGCAGTATTTT.

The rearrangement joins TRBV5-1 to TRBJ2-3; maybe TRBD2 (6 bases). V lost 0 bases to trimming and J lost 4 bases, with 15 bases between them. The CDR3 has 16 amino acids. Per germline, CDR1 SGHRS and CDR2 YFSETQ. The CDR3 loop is CASSLGGPTSADTQYF. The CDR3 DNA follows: TGCGCCAGCAGCTTGGGGGGACCGACTAGTGCAGATACGCAGTATTTT.

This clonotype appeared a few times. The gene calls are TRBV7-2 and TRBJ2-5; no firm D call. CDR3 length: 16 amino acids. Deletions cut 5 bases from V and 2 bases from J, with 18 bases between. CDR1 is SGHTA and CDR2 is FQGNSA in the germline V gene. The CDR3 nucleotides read TGTGCCAGCAGCCCCCAAGGGCTCTTATTACAAGAGACCCAGTACTTC. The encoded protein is CASSPQGLLLQETQYF.